The entry below gives a single T cell receptor beta chain sequence along with its context. The sample belongs to a study of T cell responses to AZD1222 COVID-19 vaccine. TCRdb's copy holds only in-frame clones and misses some; the assay was immunoSEQ multiplex PCR. The sample shows over 150,000 clones, 94% of them seen only once. The TCR sequence derives from an adult who received the AZD1222 COVID-19 vaccine. The material was peripheral blood, obtained 28 days after the second AZD1222 dose.

The CDR3 loop is CASSYSGGASNQPQHF. The DNA for the CDR3 is TGTGCCAGCAGTTACTCGGGAGGCGCAAGCAATCAGCCCCAGCATTTT. V usage is TRBV6-6 and J usage is TRBJ1-5; D gene ambiguous. Trimming left V 0 bases short and J 1 base short, with 10 bases between. This CDR3 region has 16 residues. CDR1 is MNHNY and CDR2 is SVGAGI in the germline V gene (reference sequence).